The clone carrying this TCR beta chain was recorded many times. V gave up 2 bases and J gave up 6 bases, with 9 bases separating them. CDR3 length equals 13 residues. Per the germline V gene, CDR1 is LGHDT and CDR2 is YNNKEL (reference sequence). Amplification yielded TCR beta CDR3 regions, with RNA transcripts as the source. The HTBI primer set was used in a first-round RT-PCR of the TCR CDR3. TCRdb analysed the multiplex PCR reads with MiXCR anew, one entry per CDR3 protein. Of about 600,000 distinct CDR3 sequences listed, more than 15% are singletons. The data belong to a study of T cells in Graves' hyperthyroidism and ophthalmopathy.

The chain recombines TRBV3-1 with TRBJ2-3; D uncertain. The clonotype comes from a woman between 40 and 50 years old with Graves' ophthalmopathy. Material for sequencing was blood. The CDR3 region is CASSQHGLDTQYF. As DNA, the CDR3 is TGTGCCAGCAGCCAACACGGGTTGGATACGCAGTATTTT.